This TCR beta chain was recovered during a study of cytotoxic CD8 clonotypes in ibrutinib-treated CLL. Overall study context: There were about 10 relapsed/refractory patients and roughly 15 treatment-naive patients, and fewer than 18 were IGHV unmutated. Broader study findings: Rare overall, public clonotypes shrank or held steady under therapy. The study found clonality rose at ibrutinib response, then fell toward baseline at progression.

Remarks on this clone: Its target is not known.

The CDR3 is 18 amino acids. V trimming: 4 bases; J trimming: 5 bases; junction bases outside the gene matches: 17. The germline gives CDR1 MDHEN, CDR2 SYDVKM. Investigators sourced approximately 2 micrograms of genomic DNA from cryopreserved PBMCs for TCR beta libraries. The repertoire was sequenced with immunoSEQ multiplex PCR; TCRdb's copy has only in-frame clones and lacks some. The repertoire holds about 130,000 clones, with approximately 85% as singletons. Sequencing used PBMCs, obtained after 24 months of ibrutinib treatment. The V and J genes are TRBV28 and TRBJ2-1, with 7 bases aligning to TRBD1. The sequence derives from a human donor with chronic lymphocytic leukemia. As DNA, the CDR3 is TGTGCCAGCAGTTCCCGAGCCGCCCGACAGGGAAGGAACAATGAGCAGTTCTTC. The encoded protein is CASSSRAARQGRNNEQFF.